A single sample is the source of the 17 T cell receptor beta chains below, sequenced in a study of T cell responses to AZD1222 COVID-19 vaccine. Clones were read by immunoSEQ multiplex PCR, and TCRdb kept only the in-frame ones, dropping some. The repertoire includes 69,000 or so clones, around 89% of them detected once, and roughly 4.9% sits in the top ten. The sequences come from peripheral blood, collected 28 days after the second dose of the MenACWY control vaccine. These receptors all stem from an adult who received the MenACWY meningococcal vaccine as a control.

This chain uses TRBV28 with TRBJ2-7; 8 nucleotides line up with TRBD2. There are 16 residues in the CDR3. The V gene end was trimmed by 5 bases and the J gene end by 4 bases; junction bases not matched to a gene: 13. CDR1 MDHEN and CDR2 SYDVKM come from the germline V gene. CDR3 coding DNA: TGTGCCAGCAGTGAACTAGCGGCTCGGAAGATGTACGAGCAGTACTTC. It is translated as CASSELAARKMYEQYF.

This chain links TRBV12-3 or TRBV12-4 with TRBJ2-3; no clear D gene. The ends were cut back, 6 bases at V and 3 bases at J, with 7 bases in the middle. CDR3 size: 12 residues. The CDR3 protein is CASSQSTDTQYF. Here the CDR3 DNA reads TGTGCCAGCAGCCAATCGACAGATACGCAGTATTTT.

CDR3 amino acids: CASSLGLQRSTDTQYF. In DNA form, the CDR3 reads TGTGCCAGCAGCTTAGGTCTTCAACGGAGCACAGATACGCAGTATTTT. The chain combines TRBV7-3 with TRBJ2-3; D is uncertain. The germline V and J ends were trimmed by 2 bases and 0 bases, with 12 bases remaining between them. CDR1 is SGHTA and CDR2 is FQGTGA in the germline V gene. The CDR3 loop spans 16 amino acids.

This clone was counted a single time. The CDR3 DNA sequence: TGTGCCAGCAGTTACTCGGGAGGGGTGGACACTGAAGCTTTCTTT. Amino acids: CASSYSGGVDTEAFF. The genes are TRBV6-2 or TRBV6-3 and TRBJ1-1; tentative D call: TRBD1 (5 bases). CDR3 length: 15 residues. The germline V gene encodes CDR1 MNHEY and CDR2 SVGEGT. Trimming pared 0 bases from V and 3 bases from J, leaving 11 bases between.

CDR3 residues: CASSPRQGEAEAFF. CDR3 DNA sequence: TGTGCCAGCTCACCTAGACAGGGGGAGGCTGAAGCTTTCTTT. The chain links TRBV18 to TRBJ1-1; the match to TRBD1 covers 9 bases. Germline trimming cut 3 bases from V and 6 bases from J; bases unmatched to any gene: 5. The germline V gene encodes CDR1 KGHSH and CDR2 LQKENI. This CDR3 contains 14 residues.

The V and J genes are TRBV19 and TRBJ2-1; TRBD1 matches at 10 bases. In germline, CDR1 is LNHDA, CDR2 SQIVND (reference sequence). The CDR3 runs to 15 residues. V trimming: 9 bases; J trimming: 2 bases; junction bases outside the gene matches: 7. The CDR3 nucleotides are TGTGCCAGCGGGGCGGGACAGGGGACCTACAATGAGCAGTTCTTC. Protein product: CASGAGQGTYNEQFF. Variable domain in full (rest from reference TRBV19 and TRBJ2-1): DGGITQSPKYLFRKEGQNVTLSCEQNLNHDAMYWYRQDPGQGLRLIYYSQIVNDFQKGDIAEGYSVSREKKESFPLTVTSAQKNPTAFYLCASGAGQGTYNEQFFGPGTRLTVL.

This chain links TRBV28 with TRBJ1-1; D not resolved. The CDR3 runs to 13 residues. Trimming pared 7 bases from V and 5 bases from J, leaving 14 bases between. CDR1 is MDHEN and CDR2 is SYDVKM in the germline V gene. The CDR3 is CASNGGLATEAFF. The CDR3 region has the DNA TGTGCCAGCAACGGAGGGTTGGCTACTGAAGCTTTCTTT.

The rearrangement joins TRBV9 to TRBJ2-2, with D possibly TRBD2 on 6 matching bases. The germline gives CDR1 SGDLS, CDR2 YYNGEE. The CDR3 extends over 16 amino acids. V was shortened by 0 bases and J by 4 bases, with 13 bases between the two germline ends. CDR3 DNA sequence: TGTGCCAGCAGCGTAGATAGGTTGGGGGGCACCGGGGAGCTGTTTTTT. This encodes CASSVDRLGGTGELFF.

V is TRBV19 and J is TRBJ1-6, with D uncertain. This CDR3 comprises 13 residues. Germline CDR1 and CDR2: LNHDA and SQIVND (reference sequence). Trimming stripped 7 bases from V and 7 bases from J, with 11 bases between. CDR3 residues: CASKRTENSPLHF. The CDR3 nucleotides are TGTGCCAGTAAGCGGACGGAAAATTCACCCCTCCACTTT.

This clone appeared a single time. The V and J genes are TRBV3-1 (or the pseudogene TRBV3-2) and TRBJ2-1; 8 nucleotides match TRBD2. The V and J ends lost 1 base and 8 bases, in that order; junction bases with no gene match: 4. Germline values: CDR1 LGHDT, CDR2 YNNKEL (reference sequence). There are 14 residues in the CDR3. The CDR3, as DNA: TGTGCCAGCAGCCAAGTTAATAGCGGGGATGAGCAGTTCTTC. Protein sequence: CASSQVNSGDEQFF.

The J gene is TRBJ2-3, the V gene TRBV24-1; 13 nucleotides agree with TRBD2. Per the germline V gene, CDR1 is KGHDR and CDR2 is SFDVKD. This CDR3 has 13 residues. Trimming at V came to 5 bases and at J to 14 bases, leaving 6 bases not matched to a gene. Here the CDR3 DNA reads TGTGCCACCAGTGGAGGACTAGCGGGAGTTGTGTATTTT. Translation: CATSGGLAGVVYF.

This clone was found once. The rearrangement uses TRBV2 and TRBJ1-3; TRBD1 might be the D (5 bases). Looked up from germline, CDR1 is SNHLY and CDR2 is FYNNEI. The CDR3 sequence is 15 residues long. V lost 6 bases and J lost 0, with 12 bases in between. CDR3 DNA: TGTGCCAGCAGCTTGACAGCCACCTCTGGAAACACCATATATTTT. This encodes CASSLTATSGNTIYF. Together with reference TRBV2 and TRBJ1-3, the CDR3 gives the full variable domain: EPEVTQTPSHQVTQMGQEVILRCVPISNHLYFYWYRQILGQKVEFLVSFYNNEISEKSEIFDDQFSVERPDGSNFTLKIRSTKLEDSAMYFCASSLTATSGNTIYFGEGSWLTVV.

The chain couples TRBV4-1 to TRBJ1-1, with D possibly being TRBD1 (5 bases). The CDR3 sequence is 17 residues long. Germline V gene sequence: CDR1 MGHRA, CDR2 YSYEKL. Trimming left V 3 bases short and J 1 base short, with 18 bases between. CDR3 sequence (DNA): TGCGCCAGCAGCCAGGACCTCGTGAGGGGATCGAACACTGAAGCTTTCTTT. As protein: CASSQDLVRGSNTEAFF.

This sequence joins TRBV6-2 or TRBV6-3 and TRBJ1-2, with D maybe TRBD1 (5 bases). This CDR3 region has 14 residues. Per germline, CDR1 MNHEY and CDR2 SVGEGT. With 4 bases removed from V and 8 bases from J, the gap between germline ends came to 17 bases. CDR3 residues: CASSFSAGTQGYTF. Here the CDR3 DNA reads TGTGCCAGCAGTTTTTCCGCAGGGACCCAAGGCTACACCTTC.

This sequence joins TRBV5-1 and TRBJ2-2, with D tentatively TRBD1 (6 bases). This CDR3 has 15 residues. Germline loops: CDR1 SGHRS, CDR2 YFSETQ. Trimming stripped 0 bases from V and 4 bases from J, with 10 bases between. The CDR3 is CASSLGSGATGELFF. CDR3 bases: TGCGCCAGCAGCTTGGGTTCAGGGGCCACCGGGGAGCTGTTTTTT.

The CDR3 DNA sequence: TGTGCCTGGAGTGTACTCCCGGAAAAACTGTTTTTT. Translated, it gives CAWSVLPEKLFF. V usage is TRBV30 and J usage is TRBJ1-4; D not certain. V was clipped by 0 bases and J by 8 bases, with 7 bases between them. Germline V gives CDR1 GTSNPN, CDR2 SVGIG (reference sequence). The CDR3 has 12 amino acids.

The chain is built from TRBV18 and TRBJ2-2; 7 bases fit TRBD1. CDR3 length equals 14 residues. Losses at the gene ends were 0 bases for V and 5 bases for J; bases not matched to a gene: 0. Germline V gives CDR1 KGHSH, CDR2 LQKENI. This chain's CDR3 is CASSPPTGTGELFF. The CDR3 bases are TGTGCCAGCTCACCACCGACAGGGACCGGGGAGCTGTTTTTT.